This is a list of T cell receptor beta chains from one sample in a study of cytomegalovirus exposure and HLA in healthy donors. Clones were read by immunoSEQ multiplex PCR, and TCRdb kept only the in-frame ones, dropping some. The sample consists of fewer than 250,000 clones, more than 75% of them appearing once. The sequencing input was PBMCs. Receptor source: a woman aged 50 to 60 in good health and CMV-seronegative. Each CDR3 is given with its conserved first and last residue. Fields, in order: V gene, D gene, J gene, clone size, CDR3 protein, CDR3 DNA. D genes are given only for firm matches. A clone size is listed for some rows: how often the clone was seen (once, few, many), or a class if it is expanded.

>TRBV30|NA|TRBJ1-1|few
CAWSVRGNTEAFF
TGTGCCTGGAGTGTCAGGGGAAACACTGAAGCTTTCTTT
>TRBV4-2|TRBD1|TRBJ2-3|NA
CASSQDRGQGIFGDTQYF
TGTGCCAGCAGCCAAGATCGCGGACAGGGGATCTTTGGAGATACGCAGTATTTT
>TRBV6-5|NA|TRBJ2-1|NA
CASRVPGGGRNEQFF
TGTGCCAGCAGGGTACCCGGGGGAGGTCGCAATGAGCAGTTCTTC
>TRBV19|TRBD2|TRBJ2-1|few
CASSIRLAGNEQFF
TGTGCCAGTAGTATTAGACTAGCGGGCAATGAGCAGTTCTTC
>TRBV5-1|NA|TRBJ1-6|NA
CASSLDGSSYNSPLHF
TGCGCCAGCAGCTTGGACGGTAGCTCCTATAATTCACCCCTCCACTTT
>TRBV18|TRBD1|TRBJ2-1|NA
CASSPGQGFNEQFF
TGTGCCAGCTCACCGGGACAGGGGTTTAATGAGCAGTTCTTC
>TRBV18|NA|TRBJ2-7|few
CASSPAGSEQYF
TGTGCCAGCTCACCTGCCGGGAGCGAGCAGTACTTC
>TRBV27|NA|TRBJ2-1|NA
CASSLVRDNEQFF
TGTGCCAGCAGTTTGGTCAGGGACAATGAGCAGTTCTTC
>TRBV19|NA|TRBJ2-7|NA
CASSMRSHEQYF
TGTGCCAGTAGTATGAGGAGCCACGAGCAGTACTTC
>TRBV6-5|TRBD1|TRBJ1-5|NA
CASRTTGVSNQPQHF
TGTGCCAGCAGAACTACAGGGGTTAGCAATCAGCCCCAGCATTTT
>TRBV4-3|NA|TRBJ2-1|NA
CASSQDMASNEQFF
TGCGCCAGCAGCCAAGATATGGCTTCCAATGAGCAGTTCTTC
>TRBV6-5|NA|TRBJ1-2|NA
CASSYRGVYGYTF
TGTGCCAGCAGTTACCGGGGGGTCTATGGCTACACCTTC
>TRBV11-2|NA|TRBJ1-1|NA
CASSAYPGHRTEAFF
TGTGCCAGCAGCGCATACCCGGGACACCGCACTGAAGCTTTCTTT
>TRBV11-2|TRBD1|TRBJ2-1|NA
CASSLDRDRGRRNEQFF
TGTGCCAGCAGCTTAGATCGGGACAGGGGGCGCAGGAATGAGCAGTTCTTC
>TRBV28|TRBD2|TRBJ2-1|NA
CASSSLAGLSYNEQFF
TGTGCCAGCAGTTCCTTAGCGGGCCTCTCCTACAATGAGCAGTTCTTC
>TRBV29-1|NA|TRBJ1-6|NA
CSVTKTPNSPLHF
TGCAGCGTAACAAAAACCCCAAATTCACCCCTCCACTTT
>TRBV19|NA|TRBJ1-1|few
CASSLQGENTEAFF
TGTGCCAGTAGTCTCCAGGGTGAGAACACTGAAGCTTTCTTT
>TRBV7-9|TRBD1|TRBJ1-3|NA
CASSSDRANTIYF
TGTGCCAGCAGCTCGGACAGGGCGAACACCATATATTTT
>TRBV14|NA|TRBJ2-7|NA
CASSQGRTYEQYF
TGTGCCAGCAGCCAGGGGAGGACCTACGAGCAGTACTTC
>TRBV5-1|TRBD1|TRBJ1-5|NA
CASSLGTGNNQPQHF
TGCGCCAGCAGCTTGGGGACAGGGAACAATCAGCCCCAGCATTTT
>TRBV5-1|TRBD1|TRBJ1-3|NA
CASSTGRAGGTGNTIYF
TGCGCCAGCAGCACCGGCCGGGCAGGGGGCACTGGAAACACCATATATTTT
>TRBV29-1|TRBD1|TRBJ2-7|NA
CSASRDSYEQYF
TGCAGCGCTTCTCGGGACAGCTACGAGCAGTACTTC
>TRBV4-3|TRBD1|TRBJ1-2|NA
CASSQEHRGSNGYTF
TGCGCCAGCAGCCAAGAACACAGGGGATCCAATGGCTACACCTTC
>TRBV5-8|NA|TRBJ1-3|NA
CASSLGASSGNTIYF
TGTGCCAGCAGCTTGGGCGCGAGCTCTGGAAACACCATATATTTT
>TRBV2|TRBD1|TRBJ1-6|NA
CASTGTDSPLHF
TGTGCCAGCACTGGGACAGATTCACCCCTCCACTTT
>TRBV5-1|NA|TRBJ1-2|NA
CASSLSTGVLGYTF
TGCGCCAGCAGCTTGTCTACAGGAGTTCTGGGCTACACCTTC
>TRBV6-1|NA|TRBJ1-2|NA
CASSSRTPTGYTF
TGTGCCAGCAGTTCCCGGACACCGACGGGCTACACCTTC
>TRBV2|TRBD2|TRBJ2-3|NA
CASGWKLAGESTDTQYF
TGTGCCAGCGGGTGGAAGCTAGCGGGGGAGAGCACAGATACGCAGTATTTT
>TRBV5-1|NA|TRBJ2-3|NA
CASSLVDSKRTDTQYF
TGCGCCAGCAGCTTGGTGGACAGCAAACGCACAGATACGCAGTATTTT